What follows is one T cell receptor beta chain and its context. The specificity of this receptor is unknown. Base qualities are not provided; no much larger clone lies one nucleotide away. The sample originates from a study of blood T cell repertoires in COVID-19 (dated by TCRdb to 2020 to 2022). Study-level background: Collaborator samples came from the United States, Italy and Spain and covered acute and convalescent phases of COVID-19. A freely available public database, intended as a resource for researchers studying the immune response to SARS-CoV-2, is where the repertoires were released. The material from the prospective study consisted of cDNA or gDNA derived from T cells, B-cell-depleted T cells, or PBMCs. HLA class I and class II types, where available, came from metadata supplied by the sample provider rather than from assay-based typing. A de-identified subject ID, COVID-19 status, age in years and sex were almost always included in the sample metadata. Samples came from the ongoing ImmuneRACE study (first 160 participants) plus 1,254 subjects from 6 global collaborators. The dataset comprised deeply sampled blood TCRbeta repertoires from subjects exposed to, actively infected with, or recovered from COVID-19. Overall study results and their limits: Clinical and demographic metadata were provided uncurated, with the amount varying by source and participant.

A second Seattle source provided samples from volunteer blood donors who had recovered from COVID-19. Whole blood was collected in K2EDTA tubes by collaborating institutions according to the institutions' own protocols. Collaborator samples were shipped for TCRbeta analysis as frozen whole blood, isolated PBMCs, or DNA extracted from either sample type. The CDR3 starts with the cysteine, ends with the phenylalanine, and has 15 residues. The retained sequence is limited to the CDR3, 45 bases, with the frame set at the first base. A distance of 9 bases separates the germline ends of V and J, which lose 0 bases and 6 bases respectively. For CDR1 and CDR2, the germline V gene lists SGHNT and YENEEA. TCRbeta CDR3 regions were amplified from genomic DNA using the immunoSEQ Assay, a bias-controlled multiplex PCR. In the paper's pipeline: Nucleated cell counts per sample were estimated from amplification of reference gene primers within the assay. To quantify the absolute abundance of each unique TCRbeta CDR3 rearrangement, sequence reads were collapsed and filtered. For each sample, productive Simpson clonality was calculated as the square root of Simpson's diversity index over productive rearrangements. The table comes from immuneACCESS by way of TCRdb, which keeps in-frame sequences with V and J called. Part of the clones is missing from these tables; in studies checked, under half for an unresolved V gene and the rest for unknown reasons. From that table come the V and J calls and clone size; the DNA was used to work out D and trimming. The sample records 250,000 or so clones, 89% of which are singletons. Less than 5% of the sample lies in the top ten.

The sample comprised peripheral blood. The V and J genes are TRBV11-3 and TRBJ1-6; possibly the D gene is TRBD1, per 5 matching bases. The sequence was collected from a woman aged 40 to 50 who had recovered from COVID-19. The CDR3 amino acid sequence is: CASSLEGGTNSPLHF. The nucleotides read TGTGCCAGCAGCTTAGAGGGGGGGACTAATTCACCCCTCCACTTT.